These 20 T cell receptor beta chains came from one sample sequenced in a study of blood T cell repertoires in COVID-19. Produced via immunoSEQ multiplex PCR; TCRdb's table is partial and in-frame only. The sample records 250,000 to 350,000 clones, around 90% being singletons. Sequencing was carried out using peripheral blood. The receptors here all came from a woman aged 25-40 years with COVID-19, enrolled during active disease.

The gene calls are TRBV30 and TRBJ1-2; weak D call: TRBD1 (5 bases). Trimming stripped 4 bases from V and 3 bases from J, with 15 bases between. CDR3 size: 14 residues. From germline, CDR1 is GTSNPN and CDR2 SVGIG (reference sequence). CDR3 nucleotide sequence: TGTGCCTGGAAGGTCGCGGGGGTGGACTATGGCTACACCTTC. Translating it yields CAWKVAGVDYGYTF.

The CDR3 nucleotides are TGTGCCAGCACCTCAACATGGGGCACTGCCTACGAGCAGTACTTC. Its protein is CASTSTWGTAYEQYF. The chain employs TRBV6-5 and TRBJ2-7; possibly TRBD1 for D (5 bases). Deletions cut 7 bases from V and 2 bases from J, with 18 bases between. The CDR3 is made up of 15 amino acids. Germline CDR1 is MNHEY and CDR2 is SVGAGI.

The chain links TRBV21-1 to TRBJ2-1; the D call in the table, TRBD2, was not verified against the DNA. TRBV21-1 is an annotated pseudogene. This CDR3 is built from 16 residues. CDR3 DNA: TGTGCCAGCAGCAATGGGACTAGCGGGAGATTAAATGAGCAGTTCTTC. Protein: CASSNGTSGRLNEQFF.

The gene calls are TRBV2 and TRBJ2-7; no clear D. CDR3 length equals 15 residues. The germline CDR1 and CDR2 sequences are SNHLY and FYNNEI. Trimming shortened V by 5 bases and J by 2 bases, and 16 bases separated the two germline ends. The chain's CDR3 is CASSPSSNSPYEQYF. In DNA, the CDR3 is TGTGCCAGCAGTCCCTCGTCCAACAGCCCCTACGAGCAGTACTTC.

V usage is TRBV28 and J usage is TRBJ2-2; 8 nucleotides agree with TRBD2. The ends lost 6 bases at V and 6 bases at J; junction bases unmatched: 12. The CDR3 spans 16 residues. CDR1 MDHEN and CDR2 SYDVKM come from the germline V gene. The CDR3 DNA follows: TGTGCCAGCAGCTCTCCGGGACTAGTTAACGCCGGGGAGCTGTTTTTT. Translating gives CASSSPGLVNAGELFF. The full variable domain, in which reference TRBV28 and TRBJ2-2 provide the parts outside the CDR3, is DVKVTQSSRYLVKRTGEKVFLECVQDMDHENMFWYRQDPGLGLRLIYFSYDVKMKEKGDIPEGYSVSREKKERFSLILESASTNQTSMYLCASSSPGLVNAGELFFGEGSRLTVL.

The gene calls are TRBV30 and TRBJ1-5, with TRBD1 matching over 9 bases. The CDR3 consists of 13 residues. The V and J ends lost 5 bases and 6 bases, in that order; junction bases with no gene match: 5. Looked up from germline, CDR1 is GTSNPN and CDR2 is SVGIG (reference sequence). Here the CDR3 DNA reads TGTGCCTGGGGCTACAGGGGGCTTCAGCCCCAGCATTTT. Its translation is CAWGYRGLQPQHF.

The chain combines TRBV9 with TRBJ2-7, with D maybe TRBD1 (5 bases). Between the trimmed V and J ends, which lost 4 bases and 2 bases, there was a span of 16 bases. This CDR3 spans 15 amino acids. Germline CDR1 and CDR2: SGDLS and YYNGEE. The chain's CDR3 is CASSSWGEGPYEQYF. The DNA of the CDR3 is TGTGCCAGCAGCTCATGGGGCGAAGGGCCCTACGAGCAGTACTTC. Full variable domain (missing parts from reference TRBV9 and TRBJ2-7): DSGVTQTPKHLITATGQRVTLRCSPRSGDLSVYWYQQSLDQGLQFLIQYYNGEERAKGNILERFSAQQFPDLHSELNLSSLELGDSALYFCASSSWGEGPYEQYFGPGTRLTVT.

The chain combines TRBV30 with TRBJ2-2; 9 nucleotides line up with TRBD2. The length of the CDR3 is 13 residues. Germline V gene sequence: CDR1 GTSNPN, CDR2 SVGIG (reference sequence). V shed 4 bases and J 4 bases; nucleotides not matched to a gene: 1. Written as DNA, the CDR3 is TGTGCCTGGACTAGCGGGGCCACCGGGGAGCTGTTTTTT. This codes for CAWTSGATGELFF.

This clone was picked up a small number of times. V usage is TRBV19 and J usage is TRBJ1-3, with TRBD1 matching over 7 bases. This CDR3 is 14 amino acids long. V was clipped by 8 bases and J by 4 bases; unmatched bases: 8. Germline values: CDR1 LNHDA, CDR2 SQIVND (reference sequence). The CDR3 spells CASGDRLEGNTIYF. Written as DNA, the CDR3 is TGTGCCAGTGGGGACAGACTAGAAGGAAACACCATATATTTT.

The CDR3 sequence: CASSQVGEGHTEAFF. The CDR3 region has the DNA TGCGCCAGCAGCCAAGTTGGGGAGGGCCATACTGAAGCTTTCTTT. V usage is TRBV4-1 and J usage is TRBJ1-1; D call uncertain. V gave up 1 base and J gave up 5 bases, with 14 bases separating them. The germline CDR1 and CDR2 sequences are MGHRA and YSYEKL. The CDR3 consists of 15 residues.

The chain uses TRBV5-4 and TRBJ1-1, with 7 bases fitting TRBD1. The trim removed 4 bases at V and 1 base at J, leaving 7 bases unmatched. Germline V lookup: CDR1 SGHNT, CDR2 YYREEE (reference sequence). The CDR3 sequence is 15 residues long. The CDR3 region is CASSPQGQRNTEAFF. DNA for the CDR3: TGTGCCAGCAGCCCCCAGGGACAGCGGAACACTGAAGCTTTCTTT. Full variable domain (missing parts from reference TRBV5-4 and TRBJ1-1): ETGVTQSPTHLIKTRGQQVTLRCSSQSGHNTVSWYQQALGQGPQFIFQYYREEENGRGNFPPRFSGLQFPNYSSELNVNALELDDSALYLCASSPQGQRNTEAFFGQGTRLTVV.

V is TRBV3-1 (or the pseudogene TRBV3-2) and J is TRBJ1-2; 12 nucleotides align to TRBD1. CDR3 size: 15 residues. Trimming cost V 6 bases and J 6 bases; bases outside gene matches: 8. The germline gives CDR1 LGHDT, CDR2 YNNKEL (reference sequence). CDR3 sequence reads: CASRDPGQGADGYTF. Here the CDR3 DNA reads TGTGCCAGCAGGGATCCGGGACAGGGGGCTGATGGCTACACCTTC.

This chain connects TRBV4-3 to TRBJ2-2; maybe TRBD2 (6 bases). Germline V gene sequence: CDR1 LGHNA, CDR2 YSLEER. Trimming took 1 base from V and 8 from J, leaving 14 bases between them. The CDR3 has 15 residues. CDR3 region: CASSQVGGRRGELFF. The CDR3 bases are TGCGCCAGCAGCCAAGTCGGGGGAAGAAGAGGGGAGCTGTTTTTT.

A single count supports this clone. The CDR3 sequence is CASSLGTGSSDTQYF. As DNA, the CDR3 is TGTGCCAGCAGCCTTGGGACAGGTAGTTCGGATACGCAGTATTTT. V gene TRBV14 combines with J gene TRBJ2-3; TRBD1 matches 8 bases. V dropped 4 bases and J dropped 6; count of bases not matched to a gene: 9. Germline CDR1 and CDR2: SGHDN and FVKESK. The CDR3 contains 15 residues.

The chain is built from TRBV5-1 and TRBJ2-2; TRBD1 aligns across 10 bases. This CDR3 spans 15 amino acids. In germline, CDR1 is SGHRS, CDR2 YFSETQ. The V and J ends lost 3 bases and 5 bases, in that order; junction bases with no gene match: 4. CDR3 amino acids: CASSSGQGWTGELFF. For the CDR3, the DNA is TGCGCCAGCAGCTCGGGACAGGGGTGGACCGGGGAGCTGTTTTTT.

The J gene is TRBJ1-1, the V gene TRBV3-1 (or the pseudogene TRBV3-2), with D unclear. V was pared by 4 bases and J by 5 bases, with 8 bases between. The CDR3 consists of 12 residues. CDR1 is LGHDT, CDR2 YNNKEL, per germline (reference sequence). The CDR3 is CASSPPGTEAFF. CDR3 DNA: TGTGCCAGCAGCCCCCCGGGGACTGAAGCTTTCTTT.

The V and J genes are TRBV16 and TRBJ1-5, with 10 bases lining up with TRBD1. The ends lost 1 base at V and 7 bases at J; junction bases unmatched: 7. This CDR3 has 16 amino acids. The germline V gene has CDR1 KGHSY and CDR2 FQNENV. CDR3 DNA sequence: TGTGCCAGCAGCCAATTAGGACAGGGGGAAAAACAGCCCCAGCATTTT. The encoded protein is CASSQLGQGEKQPQHF.

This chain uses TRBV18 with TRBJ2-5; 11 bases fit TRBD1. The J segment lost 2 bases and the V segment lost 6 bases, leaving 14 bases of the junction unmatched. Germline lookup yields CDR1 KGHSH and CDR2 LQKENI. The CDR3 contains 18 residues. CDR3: CASSQRTGGSLGQETQYF. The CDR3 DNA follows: TGTGCCAGCTCCCAACGGACAGGGGGCAGTCTTGGGCAAGAGACCCAGTACTTC.

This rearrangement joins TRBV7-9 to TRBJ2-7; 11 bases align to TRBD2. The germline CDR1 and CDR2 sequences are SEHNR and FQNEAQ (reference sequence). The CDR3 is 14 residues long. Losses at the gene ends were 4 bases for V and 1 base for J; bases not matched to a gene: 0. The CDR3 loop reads CASSSSGRSYEQYF. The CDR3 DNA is TGTGCCAGCAGCTCTAGCGGGAGGTCCTACGAGCAGTACTTC.

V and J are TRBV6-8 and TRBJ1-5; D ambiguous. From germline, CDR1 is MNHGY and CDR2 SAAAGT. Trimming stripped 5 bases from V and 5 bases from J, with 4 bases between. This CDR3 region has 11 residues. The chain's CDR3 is CASSRHQPQHF. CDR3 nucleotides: TGTGCCAGCAGTCGTCATCAGCCCCAGCATTTT.